This T cell receptor beta chain was sequenced during a study of OX40 agonist ivuxolimab in advanced cancers. Turning to the study itself: Patients received intravenous ivuxolimab every 2 weeks at 0.01 to 10 mg/kg. Partial responses were achieved by three patients: one hepatocellular carcinoma, two cutaneous melanoma.

The CDR3 is 16 residues long. Germline CDR1 KGHSH, CDR2 LQKENI. V was pared by 0 bases and J by 2 bases, with 6 bases of the junction left unmatched. Only in-frame clones appear in the TCRdb table, and some are missing; sequencing was by immunoSEQ multiplex PCR. The data hold about 100,000 clones, with 87% observed a single time. This clonotype was obtained from an adult with an advanced solid tumor such as melanoma, head and neck, liver or kidney cancer. This chain uses TRBV18 with TRBJ2-7; the match to TRBD2 covers 8 bases. This material consisted of CD4+ or CD8+ T cells sorted from blood, taken in a trial of the OX40 agonist ivuxolimab. CDR3 DNA: TGTGCCAGCTCACCACCGGCTAGCGGGCACGCCTACGAGCAGTACTTC. Protein sequence: CASSPPASGHAYEQYF.